Given below is one TCR beta chain in context. Its specificity is unknown. V gave up 6 bases and J gave up 0 bases, with 11 bases separating them. Germline V CDR1 and CDR2: ENHRY, SYGVKD. The CDR3 spans 14 residues. This entry belongs to a study of T and B cells in COVID-19 patients. About the research overall: Blood was sampled from COVID-19 patients who were either actively infected or recovered. About 90% of the roughly 20 active-infection patients had comorbidities associated with unfavorable COVID-19 outcome.

TRB was amplified from around 250-500 ng of blood genomic DNA. General study points: Sorted SARS-CoV-2-responsive or tetramer+ T cells and CD4+, regulatory and CD8+ subsets were not yet sequenced. Highly clonal in active COVID-19, TRB repertoires exceeded healthy-donor diversity and richness at recovery.

TRB rearrangements were amplified by multiplex PCR with BIOMED2 TRB-A/B primers. A single record per CDR3 protein comes from TCRdb applying MiXCR to the multiplex PCR reads. The sample has around 15,000 distinct CDR3 sequences, 28% seen once. Sequencing used blood. The chain recombines TRBV10-3 with TRBJ2-5, with D possibly matching TRBD2 (5 bases). This sequence originates from a human donor who had recovered from COVID-19. For the CDR3, the DNA is TGTGCCATCAGACAACTAGGGAACCAAGAGACCCAGTACTTC. Its translation: CAIRQLGNQETQYF.